A selection of T cell receptor beta chains follows, all from one sample in a study of OX40 agonist ivuxolimab in advanced cancers. Produced via immunoSEQ multiplex PCR; TCRdb's table is partial and in-frame only. The data contain around 60,000 clones, about 82% of them singletons. Sequences were derived from CD4+ or CD8+ T cells sorted from blood, sampled in a trial of the OX40 agonist ivuxolimab. Receptor source: an adult with an advanced solid tumor such as melanoma, head and neck, liver or kidney cancer. Both conserved end residues are part of each CDR3. A D gene is named only where the DNA matches it firmly. Clone sizes are given selectively: once, few, many, or a class where the clone is expanded.

>TRBV4-1|TRBJ2-1|NA|NA
TGCGCCAGCAGCCAAGAACTGTCCTACAATGAGCAGTTCTTC
CASSQELSYNEQFF
>TRBV30|TRBJ1-4|NA|NA
TGTGCCTGGAGTACCAGGGGTGAAAAACTGTTTTTT
CAWSTRGEKLFF
>TRBV18|TRBJ2-3|NA|NA
TGTGCCAGCTCACGGGACCCCACAGATACGCAGTATTTT
CASSRDPTDTQYF
>TRBV2|TRBJ2-1|TRBD1|NA
TGTGCCAGCAGTGAAGCTGGGACACAGGGGTTAAGGAATGAGCAGTTCTTC
CASSEAGTQGLRNEQFF
>TRBV4-1|TRBJ2-2|NA|NA
TGCGCCAGCAGCCAAGGAGGGGAGTTCGAGGAGCTGTTTTTT
CASSQGGEFEELFF
>TRBV19|TRBJ2-2|TRBD2|NA
TGTGCCAGTAGTACGGGACTAGCGGGAGGTCTGGCCACCGGGGAGCTGTTTTTT
CASSTGLAGGLATGELFF
>TRBV6-1|TRBJ2-2|NA|NA
TGTGCCAGCAGTGAAGTCGGCAGCACCGGGGAGCTGTTTTTT
CASSEVGSTGELFF
>TRBV18|TRBJ2-4|NA|NA
TGTGCCAGCTCGGTCGACAGTGACATTCAGTACTTC
CASSVDSDIQYF
>TRBV7-9|TRBJ2-7|TRBD1|NA
TGTGCCAGCAGCCCCCGGGACAGGGCCTACGAGCAGTACTTC
CASSPRDRAYEQYF
>TRBV5-5|TRBJ1-4|NA|NA
TGTGCCAGCAGCTTGAACCACCCCGAGGATGAAAAACTGTTTTTT
CASSLNHPEDEKLFF
>TRBV5-1|TRBJ2-5|NA|NA
TGCGCCAGCAGCTTGTTAAGTAGCCAAGAGACCCAGTACTTC
CASSLLSSQETQYF
>TRBV5-1|TRBJ1-6|NA|NA
TGCGCCAGCAGCGTGGGAGGGACGGGCGATAATTCACCCCTCCACTTT
CASSVGGTGDNSPLHF
>TRBV5-1|TRBJ1-1|TRBD1|NA
TGCGCCAGCAGCACGGGACAGATGAACACTGAAGCTTTCTTT
CASSTGQMNTEAFF
>TRBV25-1|TRBJ1-2|NA|NA
TGTGCCAGCAGTGATGCGGGGGGCTGGGGCTACACCTTC
CASSDAGGWGYTF
>TRBV2|TRBJ1-6|NA|NA
TGTGCCAGCAGTGCCAGAGACTCCTATAATTCACCCCTCCACTTT
CASSARDSYNSPLHF
>TRBV15|TRBJ2-2|TRBD1|NA
TGTGCCACCAGCGAACAGGGGGCCAGCGGGGAGCTGTTTTTT
CATSEQGASGELFF
>TRBV7-7|TRBJ2-1|NA|NA
TGTGCTAGCTCCCCGGGACGGCGGTCTCGAGAGCAGTTCTTC
CASSPGRRSREQFF
>TRBV27|TRBJ1-1|NA|NA
TGTGCCAGCAGTTTATTTCGACAGGCCCATGAAGCTTTCTTT
CASSLFRQAHEAFF
>TRBV27|TRBJ2-7|NA|NA
TGTGCCAGCAGTTCCGGATCCTACGAGCAGTACTTC
CASSSGSYEQYF
>TRBV5-1|TRBJ1-4|NA|NA
TGCGCCAGCAGCTTTGACGGGGACGGGGAACTGTTTTTT
CASSFDGDGELFF
>TRBV19|TRBJ2-5|NA|NA
TGTGCCAGTAGTATCGACCTCCGCGAGACCCAGTACTTC
CASSIDLRETQYF
>TRBV9|TRBJ2-3|NA|NA
TGTGCCAGCAGGGGGGAGGGCACAGATACGCAGTATTTT
CASRGEGTDTQYF
>TRBV6-6|TRBJ2-1|NA|NA
TGTGCCAGCAGGACTCAAACCCCTGGATTTTACAATGAGCAGTTCTTC
CASRTQTPGFYNEQFF
>TRBV7-3|TRBJ1-1|NA|NA
TGTGCCAGCAGCTTAACCAGCGGTCCGACGACTGAAGCTTTCTTT
CASSLTSGPTTEAFF
>TRBV30|TRBJ1-2|NA|NA
TGTGCCTGGAGTTTGGGGGCCACTAACTATGGCTACACCTTC
CAWSLGATNYGYTF
>TRBV30|TRBJ2-3|TRBD2|NA
TGTGCCTGGTCCACTAGCGGGAGGGCCCATGGTACGCAGTATTTT
CAWSTSGRAHGTQYF
>TRBV6-1|TRBJ1-2|NA|NA
TGTGCCCTGAGAAGCGGAATGATCTTAAACTATGGCTACACCTTC
CALRSGMILNYGYTF
>TRBV27|TRBJ1-1|TRBD1|NA
TGTGCCAGCAGTTTATTGGACAGGGTCTCGAACACTGAAGCTTTCTTT
CASSLLDRVSNTEAFF
>TRBV11-1|TRBJ2-1|TRBD2|NA
TGTGCCAGCAGCTCGCTAGCGGGGTTATCCTACAATGAGCAGTTCTTC
CASSSLAGLSYNEQFF
>TRBV11-3|TRBJ2-1|NA|once
TGTGCCAGCAGCTTAGACGAGGGGGGCCCACGGTTCTTC
CASSLDEGGPRFF
>TRBV6-5|TRBJ1-1|NA|NA
TGTGCCAGCAGTGGGTTGGTTGGGGTGAACACTGAAGCTTTCTTT
CASSGLVGVNTEAFF
>TRBV19|TRBJ1-2|TRBD1|NA
TGTGCCAGTAGCTTCTCCGAAGGGCTGGGACAGAACTATGGCTACACCTTC
CASSFSEGLGQNYGYTF
>TRBV28|TRBJ2-1|TRBD2|once
TGTGCCAGCACCGGACTAGCGGGATCTCAGTTCTTC
CASTGLAGSQFF
>TRBV5-1|TRBJ1-1|NA|NA
TGCGCCAGCAGCGTAGCTTCTTTTGGGACTGAAGCTTTCTTT
CASSVASFGTEAFF
>TRBV27|TRBJ2-7|TRBD1|NA
TGTGCCAGCAGTATAAGGGGGCGATTGGACTACGAGCAGTACTTC
CASSIRGRLDYEQYF
>TRBV7-6|TRBJ2-7|NA|NA
TGTGCCAGCAGCTTTACAGGCCTGCCCGACGAGCAGTACTTC
CASSFTGLPDEQYF
>TRBV4-2|TRBJ2-7|TRBD2|NA
TGTGCCAGCAGCCAAGATGGGCCGGGACTAGCGGGAATTCTTTACTTC
CASSQDGPGLAGILYF
>TRBV7-7|TRBJ2-7|NA|NA
TGTGCCAGCAGCGAGAGGATGGGCTACGAGCAGTACTTC
CASSERMGYEQYF